The 16 T cell receptor beta chains below all came from one sample that was sequenced in a study of blood T cells in healthy people across ages. Combining a sample-barcoded 5' primer with a J-beta primer mix, a second PCR ran for roughly 7 to 12 cycles. Via MiXCR, TCRdb re-called the 5' RACE reads, giving one row per CDR3 protein. The sample has about 1.1 million distinct CDR3 sequences; around two fifths are singletons. The sequencing sample was made of blood. The receptors were gathered from a man younger than 35 in good health.

The V and J genes are TRBV14 and TRBJ1-2, with a weak D call TRBD1 (5 bases). CDR1 and CDR2 (germline): SGHDN, FVKESK. The CDR3 totals 17 residues. Trimming stripped 1 base from V and 5 bases from J, with 20 bases between. The CDR3 reads CASSQVSLRGIGYGYTF. The CDR3 nucleotides read TGTGCCAGCAGCCAAGTTTCTTTACGGGGGATCGGGTATGGCTACACCTTC.

V is TRBV10-3 and J is TRBJ1-2; no clear D gene. Trimming took 0 bases from V and 2 from J, leaving 10 bases between them. Per the germline V gene, CDR1 is ENHRY and CDR2 is SYGVKD. This CDR3 has 15 amino acids. CDR3 nucleotide sequence: TGTGCCATCAGTGAGTCGAGGAACAAGAACTATGGCTACACCTTC. It yields the protein CAISESRNKNYGYTF.

This clonotype was seen more than once but under ten times. The chain joins TRBV12-3 or TRBV12-4 to TRBJ2-7; D is uncertain. This CDR3 is built from 12 residues. V was shortened by 5 bases and J by 6 bases, with 11 bases between the two germline ends. This CDR3 is CASSLPYLEQYF. CDR3 DNA: TGTGCCAGCAGTCTTCCCTACCTCGAGCAGTACTTC.

This clonotype appeared a few times. J is TRBJ1-4 and V is TRBV6-4, with TRBD1 identical over 8 bases. This CDR3 has 16 amino acids. CDR1 and CDR2 (germline): MRHNA, SNTAGT. The V and J ends lost 6 bases and 2 bases, in that order; junction bases with no gene match: 8. DNA for the CDR3: TGTGCCAGCAGGCCGGACAGGGCGAAGACTAATGAAAAACTGTTTTTT. It is translated as CASRPDRAKTNEKLFF.

This clonotype occurred a few times. This rearrangement joins TRBV20-1 to TRBJ2-1, with D maybe TRBD2 (6 bases). V lost 6 bases, J lost 10 bases, and 22 bases lay in between. The CDR3 has 14 amino acids. Germline CDR1 DFQATT, CDR2 SNEGSKA (reference sequence). The CDR3 DNA follows: TGCAGTGCGGTGTGGCCCAGGGAGGTACGGGAGCAGTTCTTC. Its protein product is CSAVWPREVREQFF.

This clonotype showed up just a few times. The chain carries TRBV10-3 and TRBJ1-2; D is unresolved. The V end was cut by 0 bases, the J end by 1 base, with 12 bases between. The germline CDR1 and CDR2 sequences are ENHRY and SYGVKD. The CDR3 sequence is 16 residues long. Here the CDR3 reads CAISESRESINYGYTF. DNA for the CDR3: TGTGCCATCAGTGAGTCTCGGGAATCGATTAACTATGGCTACACCTTC.

The V call is TRBV24-1, the J call TRBJ2-5, with unresolved D. This CDR3 is 15 amino acids long. V shed 4 bases and J shed 11 bases, with 22 bases lying between them. Germline V lookup: CDR1 KGHDR, CDR2 SFDVKD. The CDR3 loop is CATSEEHRGFNEQYF. In DNA form, the CDR3 reads TGTGCCACCAGTGAAGAACACCGCGGCTTTAATGAGCAGTACTTC.

The chain joins TRBV7-2 to TRBJ2-5, with D perhaps TRBD1 (5 bases). Between the trimmed V and J ends, which lost 1 base and 1 base, there was a span of 10 bases. CDR3 size: 15 residues. Germline V gives CDR1 SGHTA, CDR2 FQGNSA. This CDR3 reads CASSLVGRAQETQYF. The CDR3 DNA follows: TGTGCCAGCAGCTTAGTAGGCAGGGCCCAAGAGACCCAGTACTTC.

CDR3 protein: CASSLIPEYGYTF. CDR3 sequence (DNA): TGTGCCAGCAGTTTAATACCAGAATATGGCTACACCTTC. The chain carries TRBV12-3 or TRBV12-4 and TRBJ1-2; D is uncertain. CDR3 length: 13 residues. Deletions cut 2 bases from V and 5 bases from J, with 9 bases between.

V and J are TRBV7-9 and TRBJ2-3; D uncertain. The CDR3 contains 13 residues. Germline assignment: CDR1 SEHNR and CDR2 FQNEAQ (reference sequence). V dropped 7 bases and J dropped 0 bases, with 8 bases sitting between them. CDR3 loop: CASTGDSTDTQYF. The CDR3 DNA is TGTGCCAGCACAGGAGACAGCACAGATACGCAGTATTTT.

This chain links TRBV9 with TRBJ1-5; D unresolved. The CDR3 covers 14 residues. Germline CDR1 reads SGDLS; CDR2 reads YYNGEE. Trimming pared 0 bases from V and 0 bases from J, leaving 4 bases between. The CDR3 sequence: CASSVDPSNQPQHF. The CDR3 nucleotides read TGTGCCAGCAGCGTAGACCCTAGCAATCAGCCCCAGCATTTT.

Regarding this clonotype: A read error may produce the germline difference seen at one junction end. V is TRBV7-7 and J is TRBJ2-1; 8 positions agree with TRBD1. The CDR3 is made up of 16 amino acids. Germline V gene lookup returns CDR1 SSHAT and CDR2 FNYEAQ (reference sequence). CDR3 sequence (DNA): TGTGCTAGCAGCTCAATAGGACAGGGCAGCTACAATGAGCAGTTCTTC. Protein: CASSSIGQGSYNEQFF.

This clonotype was seen a single time. The J gene is TRBJ2-1, the V gene TRBV7-8, with 11 nucleotides matching TRBD2. The J call is doubtful: the DNA matches TRBJ2-7 better. This CDR3 is 15 amino acids long. The germline CDR1 and CDR2 sequences are SGHVS and FQNEAQ. The CDR3 reads CASSLVAGGHNEQYF. The CDR3 nucleotides are TGTGCCAGCAGCTTAGTAGCGGGGGGGCACAATGAGCAGTACTTC.

The V and J genes are TRBV21-1 and TRBJ2-7; TRBD1 was called by the table and not checked on the DNA. TRBV21-1 is a documented pseudogene. The CDR3 has 17 residues. Here the CDR3 DNA reads TGTGCCAGCAGCAATGGTGCGCACCGAGGGGGGTTCTACGAGCAGTACTTC. Its translation is CASSNGAHRGGFYEQYF.

The chain uses TRBV12-3 or TRBV12-4 and TRBJ2-7; D not certain. This CDR3 spans 14 amino acids. The V and J ends lost 7 bases and 4 bases respectively, with 17 bases between them. In DNA form, the CDR3 reads TGTGCCAGCACCTTAGGGATAGGGAAGTACGAGCAGTACTTC. It specifies CASTLGIGKYEQYF.

This clonotype was recorded at least ten times. The chain uses TRBV14 and TRBJ2-5; D assignment may be TRBD1 or TRBD2 (7 bases each). Trimming removed 8 bases at V and 11 bases at J, with 36 bases between. This CDR3 contains 18 residues. From germline, CDR1 is SGHDN and CDR2 FVKESK. CDR3 residues: CASLGQEGCGGSNNEQYF. As DNA, the CDR3 is TGTGCCAGCCTCGGACAGGAGGGTTGCGGGGGCAGCAACAATGAGCAGTACTTC.